This T cell receptor (beta chain) was sequenced in a study of blood T cell repertoires in COVID-19. The overall study: Acute-phase and convalescent COVID-19 samples originated in the United States, Italy and Spain. PBMCs, B-cell-depleted T cells, or T cells were the source of the cDNA or gDNA that made up the material.

How the authors handled the data: Nucleated cell counts were estimated from reference gene primer amplification. Libraries were prepared by immunoSEQ multiplex PCR; TCRdb keeps only in-frame clonotypes and omits some of them. V and J calls and clone size are copied from that table; D and trimming were computed from the DNA. The sample includes fewer than 85,000 clones, about 80% of them seen just once. Seattle patients were enrolled while actively infected and followed longitudinally. The TCR sequence derives from a man in his thirties or forties with COVID-19, enrolled during active disease. Sequenced: peripheral blood.

CDR3 protein: CASSPFDFENYGYTF. In DNA, the CDR3 is TGTGCCAGCTCACCATTCGACTTCGAGAACTATGGCTACACCTTC. The chain combines TRBV18 with TRBJ1-2; D ambiguous. Germline assignment: CDR1 KGHSH and CDR2 LQKENI. The CDR3 is made up of 15 amino acids. Trimming removed 2 bases from V and 2 bases from J, with 12 bases in between.